This T cell receptor (beta chain) was retrieved from a study of beta chain features in type 1 diabetes. The sequenced template was cDNA made from the entire isolated RNA. Libraries were prepared by immunoSEQ multiplex PCR; TCRdb keeps only in-frame clonotypes and omits some of them. The table records 860,000 or so clones, about 17% of them present only once. The length of the CDR3 is 16 residues. Trimming left V 0 bases short and J 1 base short, with 11 bases between. Germline V CDR1 and CDR2: MGHDK, SYGVNS. Sequenced sample: naive CD4+ T cells from blood. The TCR sequence derives from a woman in her late teens or twenties in good health. The chain links TRBV25-1 to TRBJ2-3, with TRBD2 as a possible D gene (6 bases). The CDR3 here is CASSEYTGARTDTQYF. The CDR3 region has the DNA TGTGCCAGCAGTGAATATACGGGAGCTCGCACAGATACGCAGTATTTT.